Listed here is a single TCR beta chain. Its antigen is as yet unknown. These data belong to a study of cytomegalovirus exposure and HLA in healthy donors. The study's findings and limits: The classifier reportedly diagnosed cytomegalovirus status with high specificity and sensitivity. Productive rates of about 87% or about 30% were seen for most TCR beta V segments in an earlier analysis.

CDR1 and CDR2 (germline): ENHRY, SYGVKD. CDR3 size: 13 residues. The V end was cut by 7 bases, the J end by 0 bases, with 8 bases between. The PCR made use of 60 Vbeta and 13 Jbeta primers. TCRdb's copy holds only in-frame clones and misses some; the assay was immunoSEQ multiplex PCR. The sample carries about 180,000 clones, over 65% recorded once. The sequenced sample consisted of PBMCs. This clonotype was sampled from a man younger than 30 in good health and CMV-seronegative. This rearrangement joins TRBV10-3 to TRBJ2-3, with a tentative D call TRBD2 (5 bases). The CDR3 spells CAIKGGSTDTQYF. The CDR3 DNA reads TGTGCCATCAAAGGCGGGAGCACAGATACGCAGTATTTT.